The T cell receptor (beta chain) under discussion was sequenced for a study of T cells in localized non-small cell lung cancer. Clones were sequenced by immunoSEQ multiplex PCR, and TCRdb holds only the in-frame ones, with some missing. The sample includes some 1,900 clones, about 25% seen only once; the top ten take 15%. This sequence originates from a woman aged 35-70 years with stage I lung adenocarcinoma. Here the sequenced sample was lung tumor tissue, taken before any cancer treatment.

The CDR3 nucleotides read TGTGCCAGCAGCCGCCCCGGTTTGGGGTTCACTGAAGCTTTCTTT. It codes for CASSRPGLGFTEAFF. The J gene is TRBJ1-1, the V gene TRBV11-3; D is uncertain. In germline, CDR1 is SGHNT, CDR2 YENEEA. There are 15 residues in the CDR3. The V gene lost 5 bases and the J gene lost 4 bases, with 17 bases spanning the gap.